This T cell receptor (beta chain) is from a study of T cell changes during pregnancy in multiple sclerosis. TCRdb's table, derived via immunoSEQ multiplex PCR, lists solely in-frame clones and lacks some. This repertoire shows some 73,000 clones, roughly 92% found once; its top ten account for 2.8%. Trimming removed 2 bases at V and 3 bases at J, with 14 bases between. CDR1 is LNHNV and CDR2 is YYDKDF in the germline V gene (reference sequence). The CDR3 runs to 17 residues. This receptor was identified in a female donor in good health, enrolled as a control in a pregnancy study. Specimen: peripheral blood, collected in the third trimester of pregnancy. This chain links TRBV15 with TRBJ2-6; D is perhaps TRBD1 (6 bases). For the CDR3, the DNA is TGTGCCACCAGCAGAAGACCGGACAGTTTTGGGGCCAACGTCCTGACTTTC. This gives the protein CATSRRPDSFGANVLTF.